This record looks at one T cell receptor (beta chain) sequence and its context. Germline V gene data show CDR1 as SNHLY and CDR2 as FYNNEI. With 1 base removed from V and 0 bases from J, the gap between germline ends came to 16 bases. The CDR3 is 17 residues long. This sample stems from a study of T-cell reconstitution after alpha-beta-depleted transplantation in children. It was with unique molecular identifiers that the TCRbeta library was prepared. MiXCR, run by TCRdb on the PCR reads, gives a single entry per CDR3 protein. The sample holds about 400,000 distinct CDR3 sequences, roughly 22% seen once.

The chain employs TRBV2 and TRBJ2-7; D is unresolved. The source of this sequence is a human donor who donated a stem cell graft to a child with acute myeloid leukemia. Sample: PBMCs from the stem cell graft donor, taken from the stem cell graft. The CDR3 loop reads CASSEERWLESSYEQYF. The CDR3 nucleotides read TGTGCCAGCAGTGAAGAGAGGTGGCTAGAAAGCTCCTACGAGCAGTACTTC. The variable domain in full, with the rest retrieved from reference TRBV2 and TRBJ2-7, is EPEVTQTPSHQVTQMGQEVILRCVPISNHLYFYWYRQILGQKVEFLVSFYNNEISEKSEIFDDQFSVERPDGSNFTLKIRSTKLEDSAMYFCASSEERWLESSYEQYFGPGTRLTVT.